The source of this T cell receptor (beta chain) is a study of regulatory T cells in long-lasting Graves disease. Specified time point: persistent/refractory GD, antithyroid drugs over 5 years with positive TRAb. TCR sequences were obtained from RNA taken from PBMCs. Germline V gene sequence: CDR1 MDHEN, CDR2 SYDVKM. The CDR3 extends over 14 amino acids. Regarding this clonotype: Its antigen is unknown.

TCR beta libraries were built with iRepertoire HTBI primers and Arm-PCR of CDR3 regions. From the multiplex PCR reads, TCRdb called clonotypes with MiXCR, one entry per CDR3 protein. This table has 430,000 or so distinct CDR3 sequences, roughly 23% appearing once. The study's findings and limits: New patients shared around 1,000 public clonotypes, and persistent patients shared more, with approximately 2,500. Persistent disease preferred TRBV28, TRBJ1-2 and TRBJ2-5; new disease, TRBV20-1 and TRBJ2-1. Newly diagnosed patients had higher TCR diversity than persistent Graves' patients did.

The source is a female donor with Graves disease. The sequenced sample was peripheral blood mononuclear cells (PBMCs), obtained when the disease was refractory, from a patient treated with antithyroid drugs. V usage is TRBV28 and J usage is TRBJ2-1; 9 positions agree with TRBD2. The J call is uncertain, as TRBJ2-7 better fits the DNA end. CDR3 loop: CASRLAGYDYEQYF. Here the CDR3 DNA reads TGTGCCAGCAGACTAGCGGGCTACGACTACGAGCAGTACTTC.